These 5 T cell receptor beta chains were sequenced from one sample in a study of blood T cell repertoires in COVID-19. Produced via immunoSEQ multiplex PCR; TCRdb's table is partial and in-frame only. The table lists hundreds of thousands of clones, around 91% of them singletons. Sequencing was carried out using PBMCs or T cells enriched from blood (not recorded which). The receptor source for this set is a woman between 35 and 50 years old who had recovered from COVID-19.

This clone has a single count. J is TRBJ2-3 and V is TRBV7-3; TRBD2 aligns across 7 bases. Looked up from germline, CDR1 is SGHTA and CDR2 is FQGTGA. Germline trimming cut 3 bases from V and 0 bases from J; bases unmatched to any gene: 3. The CDR3 runs 15 residues. The DNA for the CDR3 is TGTGCCAGCAGCTTCGACGGGGGGAGCACAGATACGCAGTATTTT. Encoded protein: CASSFDGGSTDTQYF.

This chain uses TRBV7-6 with TRBJ2-2, with TRBD2 as a possible D gene (5 bases). The CDR3 covers 15 residues. Between the trimmed V and J ends, which lost 1 base and 1 base, there was a span of 7 bases. Germline lookup yields CDR1 SGHVS and CDR2 FNYEAQ. The chain's CDR3 is CASSLGERNTGELFF. CDR3 nucleotide sequence: TGTGCCAGCAGCTTAGGGGAGAGGAACACCGGGGAGCTGTTTTTT.

The chain couples TRBV4-2 to TRBJ2-3; TRBD1 matches 7 bases. Germline lookup yields CDR1 LGHNA and CDR2 YNFKEQ. The CDR3 sequence is 13 residues long. J lost 15 bases, V lost 5 bases, and 14 bases had no gene match. The CDR3 coding sequence is TGTGCCAGCAGCGACCAAATGGGGACAGTCGCTTATTTT. Translated, it gives CASSDQMGTVAYF.

The table lists this clone with a few counts. The V and J genes are TRBV3-1 (or the pseudogene TRBV3-2) and TRBJ1-4, with D possibly TRBD1 on 6 matching bases. CDR3 length equals 16 residues. Trimming pared 0 bases from V and 4 bases from J, leaving 12 bases between. The germline V gene encodes CDR1 LGHDT and CDR2 YNNKEL (reference sequence). The CDR3, as DNA: TGTGCCAGCAGCCAAGATAAAGGACAGAATAATGAAAAACTGTTTTTT. This translates into CASSQDKGQNNEKLFF.

A few counts support this clone. The V and J genes are TRBV27 and TRBJ2-7; tentatively, D is TRBD2 (7 bases). The germline V gene encodes CDR1 MNHEY and CDR2 SMNVEV (reference sequence). The CDR3 is 16 residues long. The V end lost 4 bases, the J end lost 5 bases, and 21 bases lay between the germline ends. The CDR3 nucleotides are TGTGCCAGCAGTTCACTGGGTGGCGGGGGCCCTCACGAGCAGTACTTC. Translation gives CASSSLGGGGPHEQYF.